The clone carrying this T cell receptor beta chain occurred many times. Antigen specificity is unknown. The CDR3 contains 13 residues. V lost 2 bases and J lost 9; bases outside the gene matches: 3. Germline V gene sequence: CDR1 KGHDR, CDR2 SFDVKD. The data were taken from a study of T cells in Graves' hyperthyroidism and ophthalmopathy. The TCR beta CDR3 regions underwent amplification using RNA transcripts as the source. An initial round of RT-PCR targeting the TCR CDR3 relied on the HTBI primer set. TCRdb redid the calling of the multiplex PCR reads with MiXCR, one entry per CDR3 protein. Of 150,000 or so distinct CDR3 sequences in the sample, 9.4% were seen once. Participants, patients aged 18 to 65, had newly diagnosed hyperthyroidism with a duration under 2 months. Diagnoses were made from clinical symptoms, serum measures (thyroxine and TRAb), thyroid ultrasound and orbital computed tomography.

Study-wide findings and caveats: Among clonotypes expanded in thyroid above 0.001, most were also found in blood.

Source material: blood. This chain joins TRBV24-1 and TRBJ1-5; 7 bases map to TRBD1. The TCR originated in a woman aged 18-30 years with Graves' hyperthyroidism that later progressed to Graves' ophthalmopathy. The chain's CDR3 is CATSDYRGWPQHF. For the CDR3, the DNA is TGTGCCACCAGTGATTACAGGGGTTGGCCCCAGCATTTT.